This TCR beta chain is drawn from a study of T cells after yellow fever vaccination. Germline CDR1 and CDR2: DFQATT and SNEGSKA (reference sequence). The CDR3 contains 12 residues. As regards this clonotype: Sequence at one end of the junction differs from germline and may be a read error.

One entry per CDR3 protein, called by TCRdb with MiXCR from the 5' RACE reads. Counted here are some 220,000 distinct CDR3 sequences, approximately 3.2% occurring once; the ten biggest clones make up 3.2%. This chain connects TRBV20-1 to TRBJ1-4; no clear D. This TCR derives from a man between 18 and 29 years old who received the YFV17D yellow fever vaccine. The specimen was CD4+ T cells sorted from PBMCs, collected 10 days after the yellow fever booster vaccination. The CDR3 DNA sequence: TGCAGTGCTACATCCCCCGGTGAAATACTGTTTTTT. It yields the protein CSATSPGEILFF.